The present entry profiles one T cell receptor beta chain with its context. The CDR3 consists of 13 residues. Trimming pared 8 bases from V and 2 bases from J, leaving 12 bases between. CDR1 and CDR2 (germline): MNHEY, SMNVEV (reference sequence). In the original workflow: Reference gene primer amplification gave estimated nucleated cell counts. Profiled with immunoSEQ multiplex PCR; TCRdb holds only in-frame clones, not every one. That table gives V, J and clone size, and the DNA gave D and trimming. The table has approximately 76,000 clones, 65% to 90% seen once. This record belongs to a study of blood T cell repertoires in COVID-19.

The source is a woman aged 55 to 70 with acute or convalescent COVID-19. The chain uses TRBV27 and TRBJ1-2, with no clear D. The specimen was peripheral blood. The CDR3 sequence: CASGRAANYGYTF. CDR3 coding DNA: TGTGCCAGCGGGAGGGCAGCCAACTATGGCTACACCTTC.